What follows are 19 T cell receptor beta chains derived from one specimen sequenced in a study. Each CDR3 protein is one row after TCRdb ran MiXCR on the 5' RACE reads. The profile shows 35,000 to 50,000 distinct CDR3 sequences, over 25% of them singletons. Sequences were obtained from tumor-infiltrating memory CD4+ T cells sorted from the breast tumor. Subset specified: memory CD4+ T cells, CD4+CD45RO+CD25-. The source is a female donor with breast cancer.

This clonotype was seen at least ten times. V is TRBV4-1 and J is TRBJ2-7; the D gene is possibly TRBD2 (7 bases). The V gene's germline CDR1 is MGHRA and CDR2 YSYEKL. V lost 2 bases and J 6 bases, leaving 17 bases between the germline ends. The CDR3 has 15 amino acids. The CDR3 reads CASSQRGGGRGEQYF. The DNA for the CDR3 is TGCGCCAGCAGCCAAAGGGGAGGGGGGCGCGGCGAGCAGTACTTC.

This clonotype turned up a few times. The chain couples TRBV2 to TRBJ2-1, with 9 nucleotides matching TRBD2. CDR3 length: 15 residues. V lost 6 bases to trimming and J lost 10 bases; unmatched junction nucleotides: 13. Per the germline V gene, CDR1 is SNHLY and CDR2 is FYNNEI. CDR3: CASRRAGGPQAEQFF. CDR3 nucleotides: TGTGCCAGCAGGCGGGCGGGAGGGCCTCAAGCCGAGCAGTTCTTC.

In this sample, this clonotype turned up a few times. The chain joins TRBV19 to TRBJ2-2, with D tentatively TRBD1 (6 bases). This CDR3 has 15 amino acids. Germline V CDR1 and CDR2: LNHDA, SQIVND (reference sequence). V lost 3 bases, J lost 4 bases, and 12 bases lay in between. CDR3 residues: CASSIQGISTGELFF. The CDR3, as DNA: TGTGCCAGTAGTATTCAGGGGATTTCCACCGGGGAGCTGTTTTTT.

The CDR3 DNA reads TGTGCCAGCAGCCCAAAGGGTGGCTACGAGCAGTACTTC. Translation gives CASSPKGGYEQYF. The rearrangement joins TRBV27 to TRBJ2-7; no clear D. The CDR3 runs 13 residues. V was pared by 6 bases and J by 3 bases, with 12 bases between. Per germline, CDR1 MNHEY and CDR2 SMNVEV (reference sequence).

There are a few counts of this clonotype. The chain combines TRBV29-1 with TRBJ2-3; D is possibly TRBD1 (6 bases). Trimming took 1 base from V and 5 from J, leaving 10 bases between them. CDR3 length: 13 amino acids. Germline V gene data show CDR1 as SQVTM and CDR2 as ANQGSEA. The CDR3: CSVEGRGGDTQYF. In nucleotides, the CDR3 is TGCAGCGTTGAAGGCAGGGGTGGAGATACGCAGTATTTT.

This clonotype was seen a handful of times. The chain uses TRBV7-2 and TRBJ2-7; no definite D call. Trimming shortened V by 7 bases and J by 1 base, and 17 bases separated the two germline ends. CDR3 length equals 15 residues. Germline V CDR1 and CDR2: SGHTA, FQGNSA. This CDR3 is CASTPSYPNSYEQYF. The CDR3, as DNA: TGTGCCAGCACCCCCTCTTATCCTAATTCCTACGAGCAGTACTTC.

As regards this clonotype: Likely a read error: the CDR3 ends without its conserved phenylalanine or tryptophan. The chain uses TRBV7-3 and TRBJ2-2; no definite D call. Germline CDR1 SGHTA, CDR2 FQGTGA. CDR3 length: 15 amino acids. V dropped 6 bases and J dropped 4 bases, with 15 bases sitting between them. This CDR3 reads CASSLESGPTGELFS. The CDR3, as DNA: TGTGCCAGCAGTCTGGAGTCTGGGCCCACCGGGGAGCTGTTTTCT.

In its sample, this clonotype was seen a few times. V gene TRBV20-1 combines with J gene TRBJ2-5; 7 bases are a match to TRBD1. This CDR3 region has 14 residues. Germline values: CDR1 DFQATT, CDR2 SNEGSKA (reference sequence). Germline trimming cut 6 bases from V and 8 bases from J; bases unmatched to any gene: 15. Here the CDR3 reads CSAPTGTDKRTQYF. The CDR3 nucleotides read TGCAGTGCCCCGACGGGGACAGACAAGAGAACCCAGTACTTC.

This clonotype turned up a few times. V is TRBV9 and J is TRBJ1-6; the D is unclear. Deletions cut 2 bases from V and 0 bases from J, with 12 bases between. Germline V gene data show CDR1 as SGDLS and CDR2 as YYNGEE. The CDR3 totals 17 residues. Here the CDR3 reads CASSVGQLSSYNSPLHF. The CDR3 coding sequence is TGTGCCAGCAGCGTCGGTCAACTTAGCTCCTATAATTCACCCCTCCACTTT.

The chain joins TRBV5-1 to TRBJ2-1; D tentatively fits TRBD1 or TRBD2 (5 bases each). This CDR3 has 13 residues. Trimming stripped 4 bases from V and 10 bases from J, with 15 bases between. The germline CDR1 and CDR2 sequences are SGHRS and YFSETQ. CDR3 in DNA: TGCGCCAGCAGCCCCGGACTTCGGGACGAGCAGTTCTTC. Translated: CASSPGLRDEQFF.

DNA of the CDR3: TGCAGCGTTGAAGTTCCAGAGACCCAGTACTTC. It is translated as CSVEVPETQYF. The chain employs TRBV29-1 and TRBJ2-5; no clear D gene. The V gene's germline CDR1 is SQVTM and CDR2 ANQGSEA. The length of the CDR3 is 11 residues. Trimming removed 1 base at V and 4 bases at J, with 4 bases between.

This clonotype was seen at least ten times. This sequence joins TRBV6-5 and TRBJ2-7; D assignment may be TRBD1 or TRBD2 (5 bases each). Germline V gene lookup returns CDR1 MNHEY and CDR2 SVGAGI. Trimming removed 0 bases from V and 3 bases from J, with 12 bases in between. The CDR3 loop spans 15 amino acids. CDR3 DNA: TGTGCCAGCAGTTACTCATCGGGGCCCCTCTACGAGCAGTACTTC. This translates into CASSYSSGPLYEQYF.

This clonotype has ten or more counts. The V gene is TRBV5-1, the J gene TRBJ2-1; D ambiguous. Trimming stripped 0 bases from V and 8 bases from J, with 6 bases between. The CDR3 covers 12 residues. CDR1 is SGHRS and CDR2 is YFSETQ in the germline V gene. The CDR3 is CASSLVGYEQFF. The CDR3 DNA reads TGCGCCAGCAGCTTGGTGGGGTATGAGCAGTTCTTC.

This clonotype has more than one count but fewer than ten. The chain uses TRBV20-1 and TRBJ2-5; TRBD2 agrees at 7 bases. Per the germline V gene, CDR1 is DFQATT and CDR2 is SNEGSKA (reference sequence). The CDR3 sequence is 13 residues long. With V trimmed by 6 bases and J by 2 bases, 6 bases remained unmatched. CDR3 amino acids: CSAAGLTQETQYF. Written as DNA, the CDR3 is TGCAGTGCAGCGGGACTGACGCAAGAGACCCAGTACTTC.

This chain uses TRBV4-2 with TRBJ2-3, with D maybe TRBD2 (6 bases). There are 15 residues in the CDR3. Trimming shortened V by 1 base and J by 6 bases, and 14 bases separated the two germline ends. Germline-derived CDR1 and CDR2 are LGHNA and YNFKEQ. CDR3: CASSQGTQAGDTQYF. The DNA for the CDR3 is TGTGCCAGCAGCCAAGGGACACAGGCGGGGGATACGCAGTATTTT.

This clonotype has just a few counts. This sequence joins TRBV4-2 and TRBJ2-7; possibly TRBD1 for D (6 bases). The ends were cut back, 5 bases at V and 4 bases at J, with 12 bases in the middle. CDR3 length equals 13 residues. Germline CDR1 is LGHNA and CDR2 is YNFKEQ. The CDR3 is CASSGDQGYEQYF. In nucleotides, the CDR3 is TGTGCCAGCAGCGGGGACCAGGGGTACGAGCAGTACTTC.

This clonotype appeared once. The V and J genes are TRBV7-9 and TRBJ1-5; D is ambiguous. The V gene's germline CDR1 is SEHNR and CDR2 FQNEAQ (reference sequence). This CDR3 has 15 amino acids. Trimming took off 1 base at V and 2 bases at J, with 9 bases between the two ends. Here the CDR3 DNA reads TGTGCCAGCAGCTTAGATGGTCAGGGCAATCAGCCCCAGCATTTT. Encoded protein: CASSLDGQGNQPQHF.

Comment on this clonotype: The junction departs from germline at one end; a sequencing error may be responsible. The chain uses TRBV9 and TRBJ2-3; D unclear. This CDR3 spans 15 amino acids. Germline lookup yields CDR1 SGDLS and CDR2 YYNGEE. This CDR3 reads CASSKAKGGTDAQYF. As DNA, the CDR3 is TGTGCCAGCAGCAAAGCAAAGGGTGGCACAGATGCGCAGTATTTT.

In its sample, this clonotype was seen a few times. The chain joins TRBV12-3 or TRBV12-4 to TRBJ2-3; TRBD2 agrees at 7 bases. This CDR3 contains 14 residues. The V gene end was trimmed by 6 bases and the J gene end by 0 bases; junction bases not matched to a gene: 3. Here the CDR3 reads CASSGLGSTDTQYF. DNA of the CDR3: TGTGCCAGCAGCGGACTAGGGAGCACAGATACGCAGTATTTT.